Detailed here is one T cell receptor beta chain. Antigen unknown. These data originate in a study of cytomegalovirus exposure and HLA in healthy donors. Study in general: Earlier findings included about 120 million unique TCR beta sequences obtained from some 180 million T cells. Notes on the study in general: For TCR beta chains, V- and J-gene trimming was later linked to a missense DCLRE1C variant. Later on, an analysis tied approximately 15,000 TCR beta sequences to HLA alleles at 0.05 false discovery rate. In a later analysis, HLA-associated beta chains showed higher expansion and lower generation probabilities than comparable chains.

The study ran its PCR with 60 Vbeta and 13 Jbeta primers. Libraries were prepared by immunoSEQ multiplex PCR; TCRdb keeps only in-frame clonotypes and omits some of them. Seen here are approximately 190,000 clones, roughly 80% observed once, and the top ten hold roughly 2.1%. The CDR3 spans 15 residues. V was clipped by 3 bases and J by 0 bases, with 11 bases between them. Germline V gene lookup returns CDR1 KGHSH and CDR2 LQKENI. This chain joins TRBV18 and TRBJ1-1, with D hard to call. What was sequenced was PBMCs. The TCR comes from a woman aged 25 to 45 in good health and CMV-seropositive. The CDR3 loop reads CASSPFSGMNTEAFF. CDR3 bases: TGTGCCAGCTCACCCTTTTCCGGGATGAACACTGAAGCTTTCTTT.